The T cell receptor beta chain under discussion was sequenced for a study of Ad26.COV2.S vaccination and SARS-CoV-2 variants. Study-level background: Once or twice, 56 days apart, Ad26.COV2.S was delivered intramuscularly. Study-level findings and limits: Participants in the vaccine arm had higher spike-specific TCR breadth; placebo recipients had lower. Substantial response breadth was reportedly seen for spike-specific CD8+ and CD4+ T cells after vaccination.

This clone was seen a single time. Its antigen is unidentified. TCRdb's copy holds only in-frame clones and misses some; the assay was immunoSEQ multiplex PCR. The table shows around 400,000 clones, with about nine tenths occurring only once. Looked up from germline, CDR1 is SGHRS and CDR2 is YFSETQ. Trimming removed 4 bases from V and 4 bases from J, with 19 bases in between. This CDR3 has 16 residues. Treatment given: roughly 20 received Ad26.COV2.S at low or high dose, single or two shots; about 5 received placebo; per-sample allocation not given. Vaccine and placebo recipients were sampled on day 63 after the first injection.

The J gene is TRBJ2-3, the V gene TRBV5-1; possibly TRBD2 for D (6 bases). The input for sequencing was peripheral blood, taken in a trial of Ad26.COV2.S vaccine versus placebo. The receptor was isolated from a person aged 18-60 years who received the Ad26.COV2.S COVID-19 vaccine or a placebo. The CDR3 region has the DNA TGCGCCAGCAGCGCCACGGTTGGGGGAGGCTCAGATACGCAGTATTTT. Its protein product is CASSATVGGGSDTQYF.